Shown below are 24 T cell receptor beta chains from a single sample sequenced in a study of cytomegalovirus exposure and HLA in healthy donors. The PCR ran on 60 Vbeta and 13 Jbeta primers. Only in-frame clones appear in the TCRdb table, and some are missing; sequencing was by immunoSEQ multiplex PCR. The table records 150,000 to 200,000 clones, 70% to 80% of them present only once. The sample comprised PBMCs. The receptors derive from a woman between 45 and 60 years old in good health and CMV-seronegative.

The chain couples TRBV15 to TRBJ1-5; a weak D match, TRBD1 (5 bases). Germline CDR1 LNHNV, CDR2 YYDKDF (reference sequence). V was trimmed by 0 bases and J by 6 bases, leaving 6 bases between them. The CDR3 covers 13 residues. The chain's CDR3 is CATSRDRGQPQHF. CDR3 DNA: TGTGCCACCAGCAGAGATAGGGGTCAGCCCCAGCATTTT.

V and J are TRBV5-1 and TRBJ2-7; 8 positions match TRBD2. The CDR3 consists of 14 residues. Looked up from germline, CDR1 is SGHRS and CDR2 is YFSETQ. J was trimmed by 3 bases and V by 2 bases; bases with no gene match: 4. CDR3 DNA sequence: TGCGCCAGCAGCTTAGCGGGAGACGACTACGAGCAGTACTTC. It translates to CASSLAGDDYEQYF.

The chain combines TRBV6-1 with TRBJ2-1; D may be TRBD1 (5 bases). V dropped 5 bases and J dropped 5 bases, with 10 bases sitting between them. Per the germline V gene, CDR1 is MNHNS and CDR2 is SASEGT. The CDR3 consists of 13 residues. The CDR3 sequence: CASSPGYNNEQFF. CDR3 sequence (DNA): TGTGCCAGCAGTCCAGGGTACAACAATGAGCAGTTCTTC.

The genes are TRBV6-5 and TRBJ2-7; a weak D match, TRBD1 (5 bases). Germline CDR1 MNHEY, CDR2 SVGAGI. Trimming shortened V by 6 bases and J by 6 bases, and 15 bases separated the two germline ends. This CDR3 is built from 13 residues. DNA for the CDR3: TGTGCCAGCAGGTTTGACAGCTTGTCCGAGCAGTACTTC. Encoded protein: CASRFDSLSEQYF.

V and J are TRBV29-1 and TRBJ2-4; D unclear. This CDR3 spans 13 amino acids. V was clipped by 7 bases and J by 6 bases, with 16 bases between them. Germline CDR1 and CDR2: SQVTM and ANQGSEA. The CDR3 bases are TGCAGCGCTGGCGGAATGATGGGAAACATTCAGTACTTC. Its protein is CSAGGMMGNIQYF.

The chain combines TRBV4-1 with TRBJ1-4; a possible D gene is TRBD1 (6 bases). The germline gives CDR1 MGHRA, CDR2 YSYEKL. V was cut by 0 bases and J by 8 bases, with 13 bases left in between. The CDR3 is 15 amino acids. The CDR3 DNA is TGCGCCAGCAGCCAAGATACAGGGTTGAGGGAAAAACTGTTTTTT. Protein: CASSQDTGLREKLFF.

The rearrangement links TRBV7-9 to TRBJ1-1; TRBD1 agrees at 9 bases. The germline V gene has CDR1 SEHNR and CDR2 FQNEAQ (reference sequence). The CDR3 has 16 amino acids. Germline trimming cut 4 bases from V and 0 bases from J; bases unmatched to any gene: 6. This chain's CDR3 is CASSSTGTGMNTEAFF. The CDR3 nucleotides read TGTGCCAGCAGCTCAACCGGGACAGGGATGAACACTGAAGCTTTCTTT.

CDR3 sequence (DNA): TGTGCCAGTAGGCGGGAGAGGGGGCCCCAGCATTTT. Translation gives CASRRERGPQHF. The chain couples TRBV19 to TRBJ1-5; perhaps TRBD1 as D (5 bases). CDR1 and CDR2 from the germline V gene are LNHDA and SQIVND (reference sequence). The ends were cut back, 6 bases at V and 9 bases at J, with 12 bases in the middle. This CDR3 spans 12 amino acids.

V gene TRBV4-2 combines with J gene TRBJ1-2, with 7 positions matching TRBD1. V gave up 1 base and J gave up 3 bases; unmatched junction bases: 8. Germline CDR1 LGHNA, CDR2 YNFKEQ. The CDR3 is 16 amino acids. CDR3: CASSQVRGGADYGYTF. DNA of the CDR3: TGTGCCAGCAGCCAAGTCAGAGGGGGCGCGGACTATGGCTACACCTTC.

V and J are TRBV5-1 and TRBJ1-3; D gene uncertain. Trimming removed 4 bases at V and 0 bases at J, with 11 bases between. The V gene's germline CDR1 is SGHRS and CDR2 YFSETQ. The CDR3 is 15 residues long. CDR3 sequence (DNA): TGCGCCAGCAGCCCCGCGGGGAGCTCTGGAAACACCATATATTTT. It encodes CASSPAGSSGNTIYF.

J is TRBJ1-2 and V is TRBV5-1; D not resolved. CDR3 length: 13 amino acids. V was clipped by 0 bases and J by 7 bases, with 10 bases between them. The V gene's germline CDR1 is SGHRS and CDR2 YFSETQ. The CDR3 DNA is TGCGCCAGCAGCTTGGAGGTCGGAGCTGGCTACACCTTC. Protein: CASSLEVGAGYTF.

The DNA of the CDR3 is TGTGCCAGCAGCACAGGGTCGGGAAACACCATATATTTT. The encoded protein is CASSTGSGNTIYF. V and J are TRBV7-2 and TRBJ1-3; a possible D gene is TRBD1 (6 bases). Germline CDR1 reads SGHTA; CDR2 reads FQGNSA. This CDR3 is 13 amino acids long. With 5 bases removed from V and 4 bases from J, the gap between germline ends came to 9 bases.

This clone came up a few times. The J gene is TRBJ2-1, the V gene TRBV19; 11 bases fit TRBD2. V shed 0 bases, J shed 0 bases, and the junction held 13 bases outside the gene matches. CDR1 is LNHDA, CDR2 SQIVND, per germline (reference sequence). This CDR3 has 21 residues. The CDR3 protein is CASSIERAGLAALSSYNEQFF. In DNA form, the CDR3 reads TGTGCCAGTAGTATAGAAAGAGCGGGACTAGCGGCGTTGAGCTCCTACAATGAGCAGTTCTTC.

V and J are TRBV7-2 and TRBJ2-1; 14 bases agree with TRBD2. The CDR3 spans 18 residues. Germline V gene sequence: CDR1 SGHTA, CDR2 FQGNSA. V lost 5 bases to trimming and J lost 7 bases; unmatched junction nucleotides: 13. CDR3 region: CASSAPGLAGVGRNEQFF. CDR3 DNA sequence: TGTGCCAGCAGCGCACCGGGACTAGCGGGAGTGGGTAGGAATGAGCAGTTCTTC.

The rearrangement uses TRBV19 and TRBJ2-1, with unresolved D. The V and J ends lost 5 bases and 1 base respectively, with 9 bases between them. In germline, CDR1 is LNHDA, CDR2 SQIVND (reference sequence). There are 14 residues in the CDR3. For the CDR3, the DNA is TGTGCCAGTAGTCCTCTTTCGTCCTACAATGAGCAGTTCTTC. This sequence encodes CASSPLSSYNEQFF.

The rearrangement links TRBV28 to TRBJ1-6; 8 positions match TRBD1. This CDR3 region has 15 residues. Unmatched junction bases numbered 10, after V lost 4 bases and J lost 11 bases. The germline V gene encodes CDR1 MDHEN and CDR2 SYDVKM. The CDR3 protein is CASSSGGRGRAPLHF. CDR3 bases: TGTGCCAGCAGTTCCGGCGGCAGGGGGCGGGCACCCCTCCACTTT.

The gene calls are TRBV2 and TRBJ1-2; 7 positions match TRBD1. The germline V gene has CDR1 SNHLY and CDR2 FYNNEI. The CDR3 sequence is 14 residues long. The junction had 5 bases not matched to a gene; V was cut back by 2 bases and J by 5 bases. The CDR3 is CASSESQTGYGYTF. The CDR3 region has the DNA TGTGCCAGCAGTGAAAGCCAGACAGGGTATGGCTACACCTTC.

V usage is TRBV7-2 and J usage is TRBJ2-3; the D gene is possibly TRBD1 (8 bases). Germline assignment: CDR1 SGHTA and CDR2 FQGNSA. Trimming left V 4 bases short and J 2 bases short, with 16 bases between. CDR3 length equals 16 residues. The CDR3 coding sequence is TGTGCCAGCAGCTCACAGGGGGGGTTAAACACAGATACGCAGTATTTT. Its translation is CASSSQGGLNTDTQYF. Looking up the rest from reference TRBV7-2 and TRBJ2-3 gives the full variable domain: GAGVSQSPSNKVTEKGKDVELRCDPISGHTALYWYRQSLGQGLEFLIYFQGNSAPDKSGLPSDRFSAERTGGSVSTLTIQRTQQEDSAVYLCASSSQGGLNTDTQYFGPGTRLTVL.

This chain links TRBV5-8 with TRBJ2-7; 11 bases map to TRBD1. With V trimmed by 4 bases and J by 3 bases, 9 bases remained unmatched. Looked up from germline, CDR1 is SGHTS and CDR2 is YDEGEE. This CDR3 is built from 16 residues. The CDR3 protein is CASSLMTGTGGYEQYF. The CDR3 coding sequence is TGTGCCAGCAGCCTCATGACCGGGACAGGGGGCTACGAGCAGTACTTC.

The count of this clone is one. CDR3 DNA sequence: TGTGCCAGCAGTCTGCAGGGGTTGGGCAATCAGCCCCAGCATTTT. Encoded protein: CASSLQGLGNQPQHF. The chain has TRBV2 and TRBJ1-5; tentatively, D is TRBD1 (6 bases). The CDR3 runs to 15 residues. The germline V and J ends were trimmed by 5 bases and 2 bases, with 13 bases remaining between them. Germline assignment: CDR1 SNHLY and CDR2 FYNNEI.

The rearrangement links TRBV7-8 to TRBJ1-5; 10 bases match TRBD1. The junction had 11 bases not matched to a gene; V was cut back by 7 bases and J by 5 bases. The CDR3 runs 16 residues. Germline loops: CDR1 SGHVS, CDR2 FQNEAQ. Here the CDR3 reads CASTGQGGVEYQPQHF. The CDR3 DNA reads TGTGCCAGCACAGGACAGGGGGGAGTTGAATATCAGCCCCAGCATTTT.

J is TRBJ2-5 and V is TRBV28; the match to TRBD1 covers 7 bases. Germline V gene lookup returns CDR1 MDHEN and CDR2 SYDVKM. The V and J ends lost 3 bases and 11 bases, in that order; junction bases with no gene match: 6. The CDR3 totals 12 residues. The CDR3 DNA reads as TGTGCCAGCAGTTTCCCTGGACAGGAGCAGTACTTC. Amino acids: CASSFPGQEQYF.

The chain uses TRBV7-9 and TRBJ2-7, with 8 bases fitting TRBD1. The CDR3 loop spans 16 amino acids. CDR1 and CDR2 (germline): SEHNR, FQNEAQ (reference sequence). The junction had 8 bases not matched to a gene; V was cut back by 4 bases and J by 0 bases. The DNA for the CDR3 is TGTGCCAGCAGCTCACGGACAGGGCCCTACTCCTACGAGCAGTACTTC. Protein: CASSSRTGPYSYEQYF.

This chain joins TRBV6-5 and TRBJ1-2, with 7 bases lining up with TRBD1. The CDR3 runs 15 residues. CDR1 is MNHEY and CDR2 is SVGAGI in the germline V gene. Trimming cost V 0 bases and J 2 bases; bases outside gene matches: 3. Here the CDR3 reads CASSYSLGQNYGYTF. The CDR3 nucleotides are TGTGCCAGCAGTTACTCGCTGGGACAGAACTATGGCTACACCTTC.